Below are 19 T cell receptor beta chains sequenced from a single sample in a study of blood T cell repertoires in COVID-19. Libraries were prepared by immunoSEQ multiplex PCR; TCRdb keeps only in-frame clonotypes and omits some of them. The sample has approximately 100,000 clones, around 88% seen once; the top ten hold under 20%. Sequences were obtained from peripheral blood. These receptor sequences come from a human donor with acute or convalescent COVID-19. The donor label of this sample is uncertain.

This chain uses TRBV6-5 with TRBJ1-5; tentative D call: TRBD1 (5 bases). V gave up 0 bases and J gave up 3 bases, with 12 bases separating them. The germline CDR1 and CDR2 sequences are MNHEY and SVGAGI. The CDR3 is 16 residues long. DNA for the CDR3: TGTGCCAGCAGTTACTCTCGGGGGACCGTCAATCAGCCCCAGCATTTT. This encodes CASSYSRGTVNQPQHF.

This clone occurred a few times. The chain employs TRBV6-6 and TRBJ1-4; D is undetermined. Germline V gene sequence: CDR1 MNHNY, CDR2 SVGAGI (reference sequence). CDR3 length: 13 residues. Trimming took 6 bases from V and 3 from J, leaving 8 bases between them. CDR3 nucleotides: TGTGCCAGCAGGGCACCTTCTAATGAAAAACTGTTTTTT. Its protein is CASRAPSNEKLFF.

The V gene is TRBV28, the J gene TRBJ2-3; D might be TRBD1 (5 bases). Germline CDR1 is MDHEN and CDR2 is SYDVKM. This CDR3 has 14 residues. The ends were cut back, 10 bases at V and 3 bases at J, with 17 bases in the middle. This chain's CDR3 is CATHLGAWTDTQYF. The CDR3 DNA follows: TGTGCCACCCACCTAGGGGCATGGACAGATACGCAGTATTTT.

This clone was recorded only once. This sequence joins TRBV7-6 and TRBJ2-3, with 12 bases identical to TRBD2. This CDR3 has 16 amino acids. The V gene end was trimmed by 1 base and the J gene end by 4 bases; junction bases not matched to a gene: 3. CDR1 is SGHVS and CDR2 is FNYEAQ in the germline V gene. The CDR3 DNA reads as TGTGCCAGCAGCTTAGGACTAGCGGGAGCAGCAGATACGCAGTATTTT. Its protein product is CASSLGLAGAADTQYF.

The V and J genes are TRBV19 and TRBJ1-1; 10 bases line up with TRBD1. From germline, CDR1 is LNHDA and CDR2 SQIVND (reference sequence). There are 15 residues in the CDR3. The J segment lost 5 bases and the V segment lost 5 bases, leaving 8 bases of the junction unmatched. The CDR3 DNA follows: TGTGCCAGTAGTTCCCTGGACAGGGGGTCAACTGAAGCTTTCTTT. Residues: CASSSLDRGSTEAFF.

The V and J genes are TRBV10-1 and TRBJ2-1; 7 nucleotides line up with TRBD2. CDR1 is WNHNN and CDR2 is SYGVQD in the germline V gene (reference sequence). This CDR3 is built from 16 residues. V lost 5 bases and J lost 6; bases outside the gene matches: 13. CDR3 DNA sequence: TGCGCCAGCAGTTCCACAGCGCGGGGAGGGTGCAATGAGCAGTTCTTC. Protein product: CASSSTARGGCNEQFF.

V is TRBV7-2 and J is TRBJ2-1; TRBD2 matches 9 bases. V was clipped by 4 bases and J by 9 bases; unmatched bases: 13. CDR1 is SGHTA, CDR2 FQGNSA, per germline. The CDR3 sequence is 16 residues long. CDR3 amino acids: CASSSGGAGGGFEQFF. In DNA, the CDR3 is TGTGCCAGCAGCTCAGGGGGAGCGGGAGGAGGGTTTGAGCAGTTCTTC.

V usage is TRBV14 and J usage is TRBJ1-2; 8 positions agree with TRBD1. The CDR3 has 19 residues. Germline V gene data show CDR1 as SGHDN and CDR2 as FVKESK. J lost 6 bases, V lost 1 base, and 19 bases had no gene match. The CDR3 nucleotides are TGTGCCAGCAGCCAAGGGGACGCGACAGGGGCCGCGGTACTTGATGGCTACACCTTC. Translated, it gives CASSQGDATGAAVLDGYTF.

V and J are TRBV5-4 and TRBJ2-2; D gene ambiguous. Germline CDR1 SGHNT, CDR2 YYREEE (reference sequence). The CDR3 has 15 residues. The V end lost 3 bases, the J end lost 0 bases, and 9 bases lay between the germline ends. The CDR3 loop reads CASSYGRTNTGELFF. CDR3 DNA sequence: TGTGCCAGCAGCTACGGCAGGACGAACACCGGGGAGCTGTTTTTT.

The rearrangement links TRBV27 to TRBJ2-1; TRBD1 matches 8 bases. J lost 10 bases, V lost 2 bases, and 13 bases had no gene match. The CDR3 length is 16 residues. The germline V gene encodes CDR1 MNHEY and CDR2 SMNVEV (reference sequence). CDR3 nucleotides: TGTGCCAGCAGTTTACTAGGCGACAGGGGTTTAAGGGAGCAGTTCTTC. Translated: CASSLLGDRGLREQFF.

The V call is TRBV18, the J call TRBJ2-2, with D perhaps TRBD1 (5 bases). V dropped 4 bases and J dropped 0 bases, with 12 bases sitting between them. CDR3 length: 16 amino acids. Germline V lookup: CDR1 KGHSH, CDR2 LQKENI. CDR3 bases: TGTGCCAGCTCACAACAAACAGGAACGAACACCGGGGAGCTGTTTTTT. It translates to CASSQQTGTNTGELFF.

The chain couples TRBV29-1 to TRBJ1-5; D unresolved. Germline CDR1 reads SQVTM; CDR2 reads ANQGSEA. With 6 bases removed from V and 1 base from J, the gap between germline ends came to 16 bases. The CDR3 totals 15 residues. CDR3 nucleotide sequence: TGCAGCGTCGGGAGCTTCAAGTTCAGCAATCAGCCCCAGCATTTT. It is translated as CSVGSFKFSNQPQHF.

The chain uses TRBV4-3 and TRBJ1-1; D is unclear. V lost 1 base and J lost 1, with 10 bases in between. Germline V lookup: CDR1 LGHNA, CDR2 YSLEER. The CDR3 extends over 15 amino acids. CDR3 DNA: TGCGCCAGCAGCCAAGGTCGGGGATCGAACACTGAAGCTTTCTTT. It is translated as CASSQGRGSNTEAFF.

This sequence joins TRBV6-2 or TRBV6-3 and TRBJ1-2; 7 bases are a match to TRBD1. V dropped 2 bases and J dropped 8; count of bases not matched to a gene: 11. Germline CDR1 is MNHEY and CDR2 is SVGEGT. The CDR3 is made up of 15 amino acids. The CDR3 DNA reads TGTGCCAGCAGTTACGCTCTTGGAGGGGGCGCGGGCTACACCTTC. This gives the protein CASSYALGGGAGYTF.

The V call is TRBV7-6, the J call TRBJ1-1; 9 bases agree with TRBD1. The V gene's germline CDR1 is SGHVS and CDR2 FNYEAQ. This CDR3 comprises 14 residues. With 5 bases clipped from V and 4 bases from J, the junction kept 5 bases outside the gene matches. CDR3 loop: CASSRTGAGTEAFF. In DNA form, the CDR3 reads TGTGCCAGCAGCCGGACAGGGGCGGGCACTGAAGCTTTCTTT.

The CDR3 nucleotides read TGTGCCAGCTCAAGGACAGGCCAAGGTTTCGCTGAAGCTTTCTTT. Protein: CASSRTGQGFAEAFF. The chain uses TRBV18 and TRBJ1-1; TRBD1 agrees at 7 bases. The length of the CDR3 is 15 residues. The germline V gene has CDR1 KGHSH and CDR2 LQKENI. The trim removed 5 bases at V and 6 bases at J, leaving 12 bases unmatched.

This chain uses TRBV3-1 (or the pseudogene TRBV3-2) with TRBJ1-4, with 7 positions matching TRBD1. This CDR3 region has 14 residues. Germline CDR1 is LGHDT and CDR2 is YNNKEL (reference sequence). The V segment lost 5 bases and the J segment 5 bases; nucleotides outside the gene matches: 5. CDR3 in DNA: TGTGCCAGCAGCTCGCCGGGACAGAATGAAAAACTGTTTTTT. This sequence encodes CASSSPGQNEKLFF.

The chain employs TRBV28 and TRBJ1-4, with D possibly matching TRBD1 (6 bases). In germline, CDR1 is MDHEN, CDR2 SYDVKM. The CDR3 sequence is 16 residues long. V lost 3 bases, J lost 4 bases, and 15 bases lay in between. The CDR3, as DNA: TGTGCCAGCAGTTTTTTCCTCGGACAGAGTAATGAAAAACTGTTTTTT. Its translation: CASSFFLGQSNEKLFF.

The chain uses TRBV30 and TRBJ2-6, with D possibly being TRBD1 (5 bases). The V end was cut by 0 bases, the J end by 2 bases, with 8 bases between. Per the germline V gene, CDR1 is GTSNPN and CDR2 is SVGIG (reference sequence). The CDR3 is 15 residues long. DNA of the CDR3: TGTGCCTGGAGTGTAGGGGTTACTGGGGCCAACGTCCTGACTTTC. Residues: CAWSVGVTGANVLTF.